This T cell receptor beta chain was observed in a study of blood T cells in healthy people across ages. A second PCR, run for 7 to 11 cycles, used a sample-barcoded 5' primer plus a J-beta primer mix. TCRdb reprocessed the 5' RACE reads with MiXCR, giving one entry per CDR3 protein. The sample lists 790,000 or so distinct CDR3 sequences, around 50% occurring once. The CDR3 is 13 residues long. Trimming pared 6 bases from V and 9 bases from J, leaving 19 bases between. Germline V gene lookup returns CDR1 DFQATT and CDR2 SNEGSKA (reference sequence). This clonotype came up once. The chain is built from TRBV20-1 and TRBJ2-3; D is perhaps TRBD2 (5 bases). The TCR was taken from a man aged 35 to 55 in good health. Sequenced: blood. This CDR3 reads CSAPDWAVGTQYF. The CDR3 region has the DNA TGCAGTGCCCCGGACTGGGCGGTTGGCACGCAGTATTTT.